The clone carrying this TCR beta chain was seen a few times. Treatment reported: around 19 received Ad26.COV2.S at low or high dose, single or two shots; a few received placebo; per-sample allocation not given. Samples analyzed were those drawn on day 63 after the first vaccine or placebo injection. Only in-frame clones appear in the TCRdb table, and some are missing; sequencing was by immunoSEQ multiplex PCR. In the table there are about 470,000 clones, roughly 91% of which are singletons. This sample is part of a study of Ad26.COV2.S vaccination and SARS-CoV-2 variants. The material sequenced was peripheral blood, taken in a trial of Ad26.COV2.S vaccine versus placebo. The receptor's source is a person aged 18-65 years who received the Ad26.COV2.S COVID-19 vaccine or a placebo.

The CDR3 is CASSVAGAVIYEQYF. CDR3 nucleotides: TGTGCCAGCAGTGTAGCGGGAGCGGTTATCTACGAGCAGTACTTC. The rearrangement links TRBV6-2 or TRBV6-3 to TRBJ2-7; TRBD2 agrees at 9 bases. The CDR3 has 15 amino acids. From germline, CDR1 is MNHEY and CDR2 SVGEGT. The V and J ends lost 5 bases and 3 bases, in that order; junction bases with no gene match: 8.